Each of the 6 T cell receptor beta chains below was sequenced from the same sample in a study of T cells expressing NK-cell markers. From the 5' RACE reads, TCRdb lists one entry per CDR3 protein and no DNA. The table lists approximately 460,000 distinct CDR3 sequences. Sequencing was done on a sample of blood T cells: a sorted CD56 or NKG2C T cell subset, CD4+ or CD8+ T cells, or bulk PBMC T cells (not recorded which). The receptors derive from a woman between 18 and 70 years old in good health.

This chain uses TRBV9 with TRBJ1-2; TCRdb outputs TRBD1, but without DNA this stays unchecked. Germline V gives CDR1 SGDLS, CDR2 YYNGEE. The CDR3 sequence is 16 residues long. The CDR3 sequence is CASSGGDQGSIYGYTF.

V usage is TRBV27 and J usage is TRBJ2-5; TCRdb designates TRBD2, a call that cannot be tested without DNA. The V gene's germline CDR1 is MNHEY and CDR2 SMNVEV (reference sequence). The CDR3 is 17 residues long. The CDR3: CASSFLTSGRIRETQYF.

The chain uses TRBV3-1 and TRBJ2-7. Per germline, CDR1 LGHDT and CDR2 YNNKEL (reference sequence). The CDR3 is made up of 15 amino acids. This CDR3 is CASSPGLGTSYEQYF.

J is TRBJ1-5 and V is TRBV20-1; the TCRdb call, TRBD1, lacks DNA for checking. Germline CDR1 reads DFQATT; CDR2 reads SNEGSKA (reference sequence). The CDR3 loop spans 15 amino acids. CDR3 loop: CSARGQGMNNQPQHF.

The chain combines TRBV7-3 with TRBJ2-3. Germline CDR1 and CDR2: SGHTA and FQGTGA. The CDR3 has 13 residues. CDR3 loop: CASGSSGADTQYF.

The rearrangement joins TRBV20-1 to TRBJ2-7. The CDR3 contains 13 residues. Germline V gives CDR1 DFQATT, CDR2 SNEGSKA (reference sequence). The CDR3 sequence: CSARVRNSYEQYF.